This TCR beta chain was retrieved from a study of blood T cell repertoires in COVID-19. Study background: COVID-19 samples, acute and convalescent, were from the United States, Italy and Spain. Sources were T cells, B-cell-depleted T cells, or PBMCs; the material itself was cDNA or gDNA.

The CDR3 is 14 residues long. Unmatched junction bases numbered 4, after V lost 4 bases and J lost 1 base. The germline gives CDR1 SEHNR, CDR2 FQNEAQ (reference sequence). In the original analysis: Amplifying reference gene primers gave estimates of nucleated cell counts. Clones were read by immunoSEQ multiplex PCR, and TCRdb kept only the in-frame ones, dropping some. Clone size and V and J calls were adopted from that table, with D and trimming inferred from the DNA. The sample has roughly 230,000 clones, about 83% seen once. This chain links TRBV7-9 with TRBJ2-7; 7 positions agree with TRBD1. Source material: peripheral blood. The receptor was isolated from a man aged 45-65 years with acute or convalescent COVID-19. CDR3 region: CASSSGTESYEQYF. The CDR3 DNA follows: TGTGCCAGCAGCTCCGGGACAGAGTCCTACGAGCAGTACTTC.